The entry below describes one TCR beta chain. Its target is not known. This sample was taken from a study of cytomegalovirus exposure and HLA in healthy donors. Study results and limitations: Accounts indicate the classifier identified cytomegalovirus status with strong specificity and sensitivity. Relative to the roughly 690-donor mean, N-insertions were reportedly fewer in an Asian-associated ancestry cluster in a later analysis. Most TCR sequences were rare, but some public TCRs occurred in many donors.

Amplification used 60 Vbeta primers and 13 Jbeta primers. The data were produced by immunoSEQ multiplex PCR, yet TCRdb's version contains in-frame clones alone and is incomplete. The sample shows under 200,000 clones, roughly 80% of them seen only once. The V segment lost 6 bases and the J segment 4 bases; nucleotides outside the gene matches: 8. This CDR3 region has 14 residues. Germline CDR1 SQVTM, CDR2 ANQGSEA. This receptor was obtained from a female donor in good health and CMV-seronegative. The chain is built from TRBV29-1 and TRBJ2-2, with 7 bases fitting TRBD2. Sequencing was done on a sample of PBMCs. The CDR3 here is CSVKWGGVTGELFF. The CDR3, as DNA: TGCAGCGTGAAATGGGGGGGGGTCACCGGGGAGCTGTTTTTT.